The entry that follows covers one T cell receptor (beta chain) sequence. The sample comes from a study of blood T cell repertoires in COVID-19. Study processing details: Amplifying reference gene primers gave estimates of nucleated cell counts. Only in-frame clones appear in the TCRdb table, and some are missing; sequencing was by immunoSEQ multiplex PCR. From that table come the V and J calls and clone size; the DNA was used to work out D and trimming. The data show about 140,000 clones, about four fifths seen once. Per the germline V gene, CDR1 is SGHRS and CDR2 is YFSETQ. This CDR3 is 13 amino acids long. The V end lost 0 bases, the J end lost 1 base, and 5 bases lay between the germline ends.

This chain joins TRBV5-1 and TRBJ2-7; maybe TRBD1 (5 bases). This clonotype originated in a human donor in a cohort sampled during active COVID-19. Sequenced sample: peripheral blood. The CDR3 nucleotides read TGCGCCAGCAGCTTGGGACAGTCCTACGAGCAGTACTTC. Translating it yields CASSLGQSYEQYF.